A single sample is the source of the 18 T cell receptor beta chains below, sequenced in a study of control samples from healthy donors and cancer patients. The assay was immunoSEQ multiplex PCR, and TCRdb's table has in-frame clones only and misses some. The table has some 140,000 clones, roughly 92% seen once. Sequencing input: blood. Receptors originate from a man aged 25 to 40 in good health.

This clone was recorded only once. This sequence joins TRBV2 and TRBJ2-1, with 9 bases matching TRBD2. The germline V gene has CDR1 SNHLY and CDR2 FYNNEI. V shed 0 bases and J 8 bases; nucleotides not matched to a gene: 11. The CDR3 has 17 residues. The CDR3 reads CASSEARIAGERDEQFF. The CDR3 DNA follows: TGTGCCAGCAGTGAAGCACGGATAGCGGGAGAACGGGATGAGCAGTTCTTC.

This chain connects TRBV3-1 (or the pseudogene TRBV3-2) to TRBJ1-5; D gene unclear. Germline V lookup: CDR1 LGHDT, CDR2 YNNKEL (reference sequence). Deletions cut 3 bases from V and 7 bases from J, with 7 bases between. The CDR3 sequence is 12 residues long. The CDR3 DNA sequence: TGTGCCAGCAGCCACCGAGAGCAGCCCCAGCATTTT. Its protein product is CASSHREQPQHF.

The chain links TRBV7-8 to TRBJ1-5; maybe TRBD1 (5 bases). V lost 5 bases and J lost 9, with 17 bases in between. Germline V gives CDR1 SGHVS, CDR2 FQNEAQ. This CDR3 has 14 residues. CDR3 amino acids: CASSIGQGLGPQHF. CDR3 sequence (DNA): TGTGCCAGCAGCATCGGACAAGGATTGGGGCCCCAGCATTTT. The whole variable domain, filled in from reference TRBV7-8 and TRBJ1-5, reads GAGVSQSPRYKVAKRGQDVALRCDPISGHVSLFWYQQALGQGPEFLTYFQNEAQLDKSGLPSDRFFAERPEGSVSTLKIQRTQQEDSAVYLCASSIGQGLGPQHFGDGTRLSIL.

The gene calls are TRBV15 and TRBJ1-5, with TRBD1 matching over 8 bases. Germline values: CDR1 LNHNV, CDR2 YYDKDF (reference sequence). CDR3 size: 17 residues. Trimming removed 3 bases from V and 1 base from J; junction bases left unmatched: 8. The CDR3 spells CATSSPAGTGSNQPQHF. The CDR3 DNA is TGTGCCACCAGCAGTCCCGCCGGGACAGGCAGCAATCAGCCCCAGCATTTT. Complete variable domain (other parts from reference TRBV15 and TRBJ1-5): DAMVIQNPRYQVTQFGKPVTLSCSQTLNHNVMYWYQQKSSQAPKLLFHYYDKDFNNEADTPDNFQSRRPNTSFCFLDIRSPGLGDTAMYLCATSSPAGTGSNQPQHFGDGTRLSIL.

The genes are TRBV7-9 and TRBJ2-7; 8 nucleotides line up with TRBD1. Per the germline V gene, CDR1 is SEHNR and CDR2 is FQNEAQ (reference sequence). The junction had 16 bases not matched to a gene; V was cut back by 5 bases and J by 4 bases. There are 17 residues in the CDR3. This CDR3 reads CASSRSFRGRALYEQYF. Written as DNA, the CDR3 is TGTGCCAGCAGCCGTAGCTTCAGGGGGCGCGCCTTATACGAGCAGTACTTC.

The chain employs TRBV2 and TRBJ2-1; D gene unclear. The CDR3 runs 13 residues. Germline V gene lookup returns CDR1 SNHLY and CDR2 FYNNEI. The V and J ends lost 2 bases and 4 bases respectively, with 6 bases between them. CDR3 bases: TGTGCCAGCAGTGAACTCAAGTACAATGAGCAGTTCTTC. The encoded protein is CASSELKYNEQFF.

The chain joins TRBV4-3 to TRBJ2-3; D may be TRBD2 (6 bases). Trimming shortened V by 0 bases and J by 2 bases, and 9 bases separated the two germline ends. The CDR3 spans 15 residues. The germline V gene encodes CDR1 LGHNA and CDR2 YSLEER. The CDR3 bases are TGCGCCAGCAGCCAAGATACGGGAGCCACAGATACGCAGTATTTT. This gives the protein CASSQDTGATDTQYF.

The gene calls are TRBV27 and TRBJ2-7; tentative D call: TRBD2 (5 bases). Trimming took 2 bases from V and 5 from J, leaving 13 bases between them. The CDR3 is 14 residues long. The germline V gene has CDR1 MNHEY and CDR2 SMNVEV (reference sequence). The CDR3 DNA follows: TGTGCCAGCAGTTTAGAGGGCCCCCGCCACGAGCAGTACTTC. This gives the protein CASSLEGPRHEQYF.

The chain has TRBV27 and TRBJ2-2; D gene unclear. Deletions cut 5 bases from V and 5 bases from J, with 18 bases between. The germline CDR1 and CDR2 sequences are MNHEY and SMNVEV (reference sequence). The CDR3 spans 16 residues. The CDR3 is CASSPRAGSRTGELFF. As DNA, the CDR3 is TGTGCCAGCAGTCCCCGCGCAGGCTCCCGGACCGGGGAGCTGTTTTTT.

The chain employs TRBV10-3 and TRBJ1-3, with no clear D. Germline V gives CDR1 ENHRY, CDR2 SYGVKD. This CDR3 contains 16 residues. V was cut by 2 bases and J by 1 base, with 12 bases left in between. The CDR3 reads CAISEPRVPSGNTIYF. CDR3 nucleotides: TGTGCCATCAGTGAGCCGAGGGTGCCGTCTGGAAACACCATATATTTT.

The chain links TRBV3-1 (or the pseudogene TRBV3-2) to TRBJ2-1; TRBD2 agrees at 15 bases. CDR1 and CDR2 from the germline V gene are LGHDT and YNNKEL (reference sequence). There are 14 residues in the CDR3. V trimming: 4 bases; J trimming: 10 bases; junction bases outside the gene matches: 2. The CDR3 bases are TGTGCCAGCAGCCCAGGGACTAGCGGGAGGGAGCAGTTCTTC. Protein: CASSPGTSGREQFF.

The V gene is TRBV5-1, the J gene TRBJ1-2, with D uncertain. The CDR3 covers 13 residues. Germline-derived CDR1 and CDR2 are SGHRS and YFSETQ. Trimming stripped 4 bases from V and 4 bases from J, with 11 bases between. The CDR3 protein is CASSAEGGYGYTF. For the CDR3, the DNA is TGCGCCAGCAGCGCCGAGGGCGGCTATGGCTACACCTTC.

The chain is built from TRBV7-9 and TRBJ2-1; TRBD1 agrees at 7 bases. Losses at the gene ends were 10 bases for V and 3 bases for J; bases not matched to a gene: 3. CDR1 and CDR2 from the germline V gene are SEHNR and FQNEAQ (reference sequence). CDR3 length equals 12 residues. CDR3 in amino acids: CAISGGYNEQFF. CDR3 DNA: TGTGCCATATCAGGGGGCTACAATGAGCAGTTCTTC. Full variable domain (remainder filled in from reference TRBV7-9 and TRBJ2-1): DTGVSQNPRHKITKRGQNVTFRCDPISEHNRLYWYRQTLGQGPEFLTYFQNEAQLEKSRLLSDRFSAERPKGSFSTLEIQRTEQGDSAMYLCAISGGYNEQFFGPGTRLTVL.

The V call is TRBV7-9, the J call TRBJ2-7, with 9 bases lining up with TRBD1. CDR1 and CDR2 (germline): SEHNR, FQNEAQ (reference sequence). Trimming at V came to 5 bases and at J to 6 bases, leaving 11 bases not matched to a gene. The CDR3 spans 15 residues. The CDR3 DNA reads as TGTGCCAGCAGCCTCCTCGGACAGGGGTTTTCCGAGCAGTACTTC. Protein sequence: CASSLLGQGFSEQYF.

The rearrangement joins TRBV11-2 to TRBJ1-3; TRBD1 agrees at 10 bases. Unmatched junction bases numbered 7, after V lost 2 bases and J lost 3 bases. This CDR3 has 17 residues. From germline, CDR1 is SGHAT and CDR2 FQNNGV. The CDR3 DNA is TGTGCCAGCAGCTTACGGGACAGGGGCTTAAGTGGAAACACCATATATTTT. Residues: CASSLRDRGLSGNTIYF.

The rearrangement links TRBV5-6 to TRBJ2-3; 8 nucleotides agree with TRBD2. This CDR3 spans 16 amino acids. Germline V gene lookup returns CDR1 SGHDT and CDR2 YYEEEE. The V and J ends lost 3 bases and 2 bases, in that order; junction bases with no gene match: 8. The DNA for the CDR3 is TGTGCCAGCAGCTCCCCCGGGGGGGCGGCCACAGATACGCAGTATTTT. The encoded protein is CASSSPGGAATDTQYF.

This clone has a single count. The chain combines TRBV27 with TRBJ2-1, with 11 bases aligning to TRBD2. Unmatched junction bases numbered 9, after V lost 5 bases and J lost 9 bases. This CDR3 contains 15 residues. Germline V gene data show CDR1 as MNHEY and CDR2 as SMNVEV (reference sequence). CDR3: CASSPTSGSWGEQFF. CDR3 DNA sequence: TGTGCCAGCAGTCCTACTAGCGGGAGTTGGGGTGAGCAGTTCTTC.

This rearrangement joins TRBV10-3 to TRBJ1-4; maybe TRBD1 (5 bases). Germline lookup yields CDR1 ENHRY and CDR2 SYGVKD. CDR3 length: 15 residues. Trimming removed 0 bases from V and 6 bases from J, with 11 bases in between. The CDR3 DNA reads as TGTGCCATCAGTGAGTCAGGGGCCCTCGATGAAAAACTGTTTTTT. Translated: CAISESGALDEKLFF.